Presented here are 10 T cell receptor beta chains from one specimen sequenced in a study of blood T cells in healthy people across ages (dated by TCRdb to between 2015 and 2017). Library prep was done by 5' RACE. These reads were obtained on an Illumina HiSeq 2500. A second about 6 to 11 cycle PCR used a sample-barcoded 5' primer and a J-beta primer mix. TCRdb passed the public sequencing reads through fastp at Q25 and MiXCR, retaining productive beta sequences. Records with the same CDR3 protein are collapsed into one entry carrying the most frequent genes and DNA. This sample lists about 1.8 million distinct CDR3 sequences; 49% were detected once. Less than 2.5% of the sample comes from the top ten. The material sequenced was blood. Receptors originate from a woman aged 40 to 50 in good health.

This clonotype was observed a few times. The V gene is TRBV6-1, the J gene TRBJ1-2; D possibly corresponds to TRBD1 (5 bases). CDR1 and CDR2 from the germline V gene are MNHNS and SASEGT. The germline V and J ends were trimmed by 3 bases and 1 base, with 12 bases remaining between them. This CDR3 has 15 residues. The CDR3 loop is CASSDGQKLNYGYTF. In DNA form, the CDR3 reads TGTGCCAGCAGTGACGGACAAAAGCTTAACTATGGCTACACCTTC.

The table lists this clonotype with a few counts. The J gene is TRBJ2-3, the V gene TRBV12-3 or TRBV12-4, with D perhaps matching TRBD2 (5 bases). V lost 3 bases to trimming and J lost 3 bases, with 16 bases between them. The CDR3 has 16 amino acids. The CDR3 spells CASSFWATGVTDTQYF. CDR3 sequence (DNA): TGTGCCAGCAGTTTCTGGGCCACCGGGGTAACAGATACGCAGTATTTT.

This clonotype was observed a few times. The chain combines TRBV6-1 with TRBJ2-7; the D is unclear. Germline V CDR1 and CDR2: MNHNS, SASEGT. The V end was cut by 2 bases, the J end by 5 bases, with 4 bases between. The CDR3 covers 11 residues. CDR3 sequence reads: CASSEPNEQYF. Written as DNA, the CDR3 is TGTGCCAGCAGTGAACCAAACGAGCAGTACTTC.

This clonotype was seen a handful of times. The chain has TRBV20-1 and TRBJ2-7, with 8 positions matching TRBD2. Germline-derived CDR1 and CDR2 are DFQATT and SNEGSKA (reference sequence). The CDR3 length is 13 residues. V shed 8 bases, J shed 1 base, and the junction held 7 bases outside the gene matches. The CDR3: CSPKRGTSYEQYF. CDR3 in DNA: TGCAGTCCCAAGCGGGGGACTTCCTACGAGCAGTACTTC.

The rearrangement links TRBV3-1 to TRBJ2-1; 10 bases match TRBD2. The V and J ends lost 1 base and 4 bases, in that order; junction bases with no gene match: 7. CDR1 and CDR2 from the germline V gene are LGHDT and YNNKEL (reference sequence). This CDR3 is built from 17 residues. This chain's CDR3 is CASSQVRTSGRYNEQFF. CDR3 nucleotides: TGTGCCAGCAGCCAAGTTCGGACTAGCGGCCGTTACAATGAGCAGTTCTTC.

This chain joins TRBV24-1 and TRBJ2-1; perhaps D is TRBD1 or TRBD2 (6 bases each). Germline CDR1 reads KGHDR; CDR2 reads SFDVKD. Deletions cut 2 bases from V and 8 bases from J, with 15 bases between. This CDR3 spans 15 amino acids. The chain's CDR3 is CATSDSAFGGYEQFF. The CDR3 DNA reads TGTGCCACCAGTGATTCTGCCTTCGGGGGCTATGAGCAGTTCTTC.

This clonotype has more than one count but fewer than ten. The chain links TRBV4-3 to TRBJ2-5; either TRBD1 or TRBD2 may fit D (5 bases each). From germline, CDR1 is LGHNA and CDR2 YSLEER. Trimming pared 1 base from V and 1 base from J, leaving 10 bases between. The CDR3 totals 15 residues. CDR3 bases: TGCGCCAGCAGCCAAGGTCGGGGCCTCCAAGAGACCCAGTACTTC. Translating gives CASSQGRGLQETQYF.

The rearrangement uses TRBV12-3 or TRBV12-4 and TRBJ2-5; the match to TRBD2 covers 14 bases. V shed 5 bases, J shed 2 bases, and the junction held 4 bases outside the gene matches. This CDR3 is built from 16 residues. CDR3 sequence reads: CASSGLAGGSQETQYF. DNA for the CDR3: TGTGCCAGCAGTGGACTAGCGGGGGGAAGTCAAGAGACCCAGTACTTC.

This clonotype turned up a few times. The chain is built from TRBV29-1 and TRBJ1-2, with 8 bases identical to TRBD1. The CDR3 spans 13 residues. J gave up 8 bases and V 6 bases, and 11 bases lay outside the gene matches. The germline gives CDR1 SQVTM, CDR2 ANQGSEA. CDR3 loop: CSVLGQGAGGYTF. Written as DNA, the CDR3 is TGCAGCGTCCTTGGGCAGGGGGCAGGAGGCTACACCTTC. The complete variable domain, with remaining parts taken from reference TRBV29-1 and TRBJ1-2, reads SAVISQKPSRDICQRGTSLTIQCQVDSQVTMMFWYRQQPGQSLTLIATANQGSEATYESGFVIDKFPISRPNLTFSTLTVSNMSPEDSSIYLCSVLGQGAGGYTFGSGTRLTVV.

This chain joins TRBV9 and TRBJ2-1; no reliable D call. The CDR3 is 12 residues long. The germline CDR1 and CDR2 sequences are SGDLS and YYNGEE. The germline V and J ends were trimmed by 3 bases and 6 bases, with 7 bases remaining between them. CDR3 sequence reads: CASSASGNEQFF. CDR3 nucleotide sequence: TGTGCCAGCAGCGCCTCCGGCAATGAGCAGTTCTTC.